The 21 T cell receptor beta chains in this list originate from one sample, sequenced in a study of shared clonotypes between healthy human individuals. Profiling relied on immunoSEQ multiplex PCR, and the TCRdb table lists in-frame clones only, not all of them. The repertoire consists of a few million clones, with approximately 90% occurring once and the leading ten covering about 0.13%. The specimen sequenced was naive CD4+ T cells sorted from blood. The subset: CD45RA+ positively selected. All receptors derive from a man between 18 and 29 years old in good health.

With regard to this clone: Other DNA variants within this sample encode the same CDR3. The rearrangement uses TRBV5-1 and TRBJ2-7, with D perhaps given as TRBD1 or TRBD2 (5 bases each). Germline values: CDR1 SGHRS, CDR2 YFSETQ. CDR3 length: 15 residues. The V gene lost 0 bases and the J gene lost 0 bases, with 10 bases spanning the gap. The CDR3 sequence: CASSLGGPSSYEQYF. The CDR3 DNA follows: TGCGCCAGCAGCTTGGGGGGACCCAGCTCCTACGAGCAGTACTTC.

The V and J genes are TRBV11-2 and TRBJ2-5; 11 bases agree with TRBD1. Per germline, CDR1 SGHAT and CDR2 FQNNGV. This CDR3 is 16 amino acids long. The V segment lost 5 bases and the J segment 2 bases; nucleotides outside the gene matches: 7. The DNA for the CDR3 is TGTGCCAGCAGCATTTCCGGGACAGGGGGGCAAGAGACCCAGTACTTC. Encoded protein: CASSISGTGGQETQYF.

With regard to this clone: Other DNA sequences in this specimen translate into the identical CDR3. The chain uses TRBV5-1 and TRBJ2-3; 13 bases line up with TRBD2. The CDR3 spans 16 residues. J was trimmed by 5 bases and V by 0 bases; bases with no gene match: 3. Germline V gene lookup returns CDR1 SGHRS and CDR2 YFSETQ. CDR3 in DNA: TGCGCCAGCAGCTTGGGACTAGCGGGAGGTGAAGATACGCAGTATTTT. Encoded protein: CASSLGLAGGEDTQYF.

This chain connects TRBV5-4 to TRBJ2-3; D gene uncertain. The CDR3 is 14 amino acids. Trimming stripped 4 bases from V and 5 bases from J, with 14 bases between. Per the germline V gene, CDR1 is SGHNT and CDR2 is YYREEE (reference sequence). CDR3 amino acids: CASSLPTDEDTQYF. The CDR3 DNA reads TGTGCCAGCAGCCTTCCTACGGACGAAGATACGCAGTATTTT.

V gene TRBV9 combines with J gene TRBJ2-3; 10 bases map to TRBD2. The V and J ends lost 7 bases and 4 bases, in that order; junction bases with no gene match: 15. The CDR3 runs 17 residues. Germline-derived CDR1 and CDR2 are SGDLS and YYNGEE. The CDR3, as DNA: TGTGCCAGCCATAAAGGGCTAGCGGGAGTCGAGTCAGATACGCAGTATTTT. Its translation is CASHKGLAGVESDTQYF.

The chain couples TRBV30 to TRBJ2-7, with D possibly TRBD2 on 6 matching bases. Trimming left V 2 bases short and J 4 bases short, with 15 bases between. In germline, CDR1 is GTSNPN, CDR2 SVGIG (reference sequence). This CDR3 is 14 amino acids long. The CDR3: CAWSLYAGPYEQYF. CDR3 DNA sequence: TGTGCCTGGAGTCTCTACGCGGGGCCTTACGAGCAGTACTTC.

The chain uses TRBV12-5 and TRBJ1-1, with a tentative D call TRBD1 (5 bases). Germline-derived CDR1 and CDR2 are LGHNT and FRNRAP. V dropped 2 bases and J dropped 0 bases, with 7 bases sitting between them. The CDR3 is made up of 14 amino acids. This CDR3 reads CASGLWGVNTEAFF. CDR3 coding DNA: TGTGCTAGTGGTTTGTGGGGGGTGAACACTGAAGCTTTCTTT.

DNA of the CDR3: TGTGCCAGCTTTGGCGGGGCCGGGGAGCTGTTTTTT. Translation gives CASFGGAGELFF. J is TRBJ2-2 and V is TRBV10-3; D may be TRBD2 (6 bases). The V end was cut by 10 bases, the J end by 6 bases, with 12 bases between. CDR3 length: 12 residues. CDR1 is ENHRY and CDR2 is SYGVKD in the germline V gene.

The rearrangement links TRBV4-1 to TRBJ2-1; tentatively, D is TRBD1 or TRBD2 (7 bases each). Trimming cost V 8 bases and J 2 bases, with 13 bases left between them. Germline assignment: CDR1 MGHRA and CDR2 YSYEKL. The CDR3 runs to 14 residues. Here the CDR3 reads CASPGGGPYNEQFF. Here the CDR3 DNA reads TGCGCCAGCCCAGGGGGGGGCCCCTACAATGAGCAGTTCTTC.

V and J are TRBV30 and TRBJ2-1, with D possibly being TRBD1 or TRBD2 (5 bases each). The V gene lost 2 bases and the J gene lost 9 bases, with 20 bases spanning the gap. The CDR3 has 15 amino acids. From germline, CDR1 is GTSNPN and CDR2 SVGIG (reference sequence). The CDR3 DNA reads as TGTGCCTGGAGTCCGGGACCCCGGCTCGAGGGTGAGCAGTTCTTC. Translation gives CAWSPGPRLEGEQFF.

V and J are TRBV10-3 and TRBJ1-4, with D uncertain. Germline V gene sequence: CDR1 ENHRY, CDR2 SYGVKD. Deletions cut 0 bases from V and 7 bases from J, with 18 bases between. This CDR3 has 17 amino acids. The CDR3 spells CAISESSVGITGEKLFF. The CDR3 nucleotides read TGTGCCATCAGTGAGTCGAGTGTAGGTATCACCGGTGAAAAACTGTTTTTT.

The V call is TRBV7-2, the J call TRBJ2-7, with 12 bases identical to TRBD2. Germline trimming cut 4 bases from V and 1 base from J; bases unmatched to any gene: 2. This CDR3 comprises 15 residues. Germline V gene lookup returns CDR1 SGHTA and CDR2 FQGNSA. In DNA, the CDR3 is TGTGCCAGCAGCTCGACTAGCGGGGGATCCTACGAGCAGTACTTC. Protein: CASSSTSGGSYEQYF.

V gene TRBV6-5 combines with J gene TRBJ1-5; D call uncertain. V was pared by 7 bases and J by 5 bases, with 9 bases between. CDR1 and CDR2 from the germline V gene are MNHEY and SVGAGI. CDR3 length equals 12 residues. CDR3 region: CASKPEDQPQHF. The CDR3 DNA reads TGTGCCAGCAAGCCGGAGGATCAGCCCCAGCATTTT.

This clone was picked up one time. The gene calls are TRBV19 and TRBJ1-1; D might be TRBD1 (5 bases). Trimming removed 3 bases from V and 7 bases from J, with 12 bases in between. There are 13 residues in the CDR3. Germline V CDR1 and CDR2: LNHDA, SQIVND (reference sequence). The CDR3 region is CASSMQGLVEAFF. The CDR3 nucleotides read TGTGCCAGTAGTATGCAGGGCTTGGTTGAAGCTTTCTTT.

This clone is a singleton in its sample. The CDR3 coding sequence is TGCGCCAGCAGCCAAGATCTAAGGGGAAACGAGCAGTACTTC. Residues: CASSQDLRGNEQYF. The chain combines TRBV4-3 with TRBJ2-7; TRBD1 is a possible D gene (5 bases). Trimming removed 0 bases from V and 5 bases from J, with 11 bases in between. The germline gives CDR1 LGHNA, CDR2 YSLEER. The CDR3 sequence is 14 residues long.

V is TRBV2 and J is TRBJ1-3, with 7 nucleotides matching TRBD1. The V and J ends lost 8 bases and 0 bases, in that order; junction bases with no gene match: 10. The CDR3 sequence is 16 residues long. Germline lookup yields CDR1 SNHLY and CDR2 FYNNEI. CDR3 protein: CASVGRGRDSGNTIYF. The CDR3 DNA reads TGTGCCAGCGTCGGCAGGGGGAGGGACTCTGGAAACACCATATATTTT.

This rearrangement joins TRBV18 to TRBJ2-3; 10 nucleotides align to TRBD2. CDR1 and CDR2 from the germline V gene are KGHSH and LQKENI. The J segment lost 0 bases and the V segment lost 0 bases, leaving 3 bases of the junction unmatched. The CDR3 runs to 17 residues. The CDR3 loop is CASSPPASGGSTDTQYF. CDR3 nucleotides: TGTGCCAGCTCACCACCGGCTAGCGGGGGAAGCACAGATACGCAGTATTTT.

The rearrangement links TRBV18 to TRBJ1-2, with 7 bases that match TRBD1. Germline V gives CDR1 KGHSH, CDR2 LQKENI. The CDR3 is made up of 17 amino acids. V lost 3 bases, J lost 7 bases, and 17 bases stayed unmatched. The CDR3 is CASSPPGTGAGGSGYTF. The CDR3 DNA reads as TGTGCCAGCTCACCCCCTGGGACCGGGGCAGGGGGATCTGGCTACACCTTC.

This rearrangement joins TRBV11-3 to TRBJ2-3; 7 bases line up with TRBD2. V trimming: 6 bases; J trimming: 2 bases; junction bases outside the gene matches: 5. Germline V lookup: CDR1 SGHNT, CDR2 YENEEA. The CDR3 totals 14 residues. The CDR3 region is CASRWGGDTDTQYF. The DNA for the CDR3 is TGTGCCAGCAGGTGGGGGGGGGACACAGATACGCAGTATTTT.

The V and J genes are TRBV4-3 and TRBJ1-5; D perhaps matches TRBD1 (6 bases). This CDR3 contains 16 residues. The germline V and J ends were trimmed by 0 bases and 11 bases, with 20 bases remaining between them. The germline V gene encodes CDR1 LGHNA and CDR2 YSLEER. The CDR3 sequence: CASSQDFRQDLRAQHF. CDR3 in DNA: TGCGCCAGCAGCCAAGACTTCAGACAGGACCTCCGGGCCCAGCATTTT.

The table lists this clone with a count of one. V gene TRBV2 combines with J gene TRBJ1-6; D is unclear. The CDR3 has 13 amino acids. Germline V lookup: CDR1 SNHLY, CDR2 FYNNEI. The V and J ends lost 4 bases and 7 bases respectively, with 8 bases between them. The CDR3 spells CASSATNNSPLHF. CDR3 DNA: TGTGCCAGCAGTGCTACGAACAATTCACCCCTCCACTTT.